Sequencing of this TCR beta chain was carried out in a study of blood T cell repertoires in COVID-19. Study information: There were acute and convalescent COVID-19 samples, and they came from the United States, Italy and Spain.

The V end was cut by 6 bases, the J end by 5 bases, with 10 bases between. The germline CDR1 and CDR2 sequences are LNHDA and SQIVND (reference sequence). The CDR3 totals 13 residues. Original processing notes: Cell counts per sample came from amplifying reference gene primers. Data came from immunoSEQ multiplex PCR; TCRdb stores just in-frame clones and leaves some out. V, J and clone size reflect that table, while D and trimming were determined from the DNA. The sample contains roughly 300,000 clones, 89% of which appear only once. The specimen was peripheral blood. This sequence originates from a man younger than 35 who had recovered from COVID-19. The chain uses TRBV19 and TRBJ2-2; D perhaps matches TRBD1 (6 bases). Here the CDR3 DNA reads TGTGCCAGTAGCCCTCAGGGGACCGGGGAGCTGTTTTTT. This codes for CASSPQGTGELFF.